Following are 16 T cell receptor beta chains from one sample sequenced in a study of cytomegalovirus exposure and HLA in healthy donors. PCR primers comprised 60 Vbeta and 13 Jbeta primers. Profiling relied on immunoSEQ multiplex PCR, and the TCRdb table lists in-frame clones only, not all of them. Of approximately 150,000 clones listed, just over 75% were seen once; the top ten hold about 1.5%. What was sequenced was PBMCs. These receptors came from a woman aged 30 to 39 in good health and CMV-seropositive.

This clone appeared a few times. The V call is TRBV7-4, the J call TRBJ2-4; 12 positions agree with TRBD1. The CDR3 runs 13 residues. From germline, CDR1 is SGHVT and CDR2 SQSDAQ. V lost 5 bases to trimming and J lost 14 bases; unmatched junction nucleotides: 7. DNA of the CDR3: TGTGCCAGCAGCCTAGGGACAGGGGGCGAAGAGTACTTC. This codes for CASSLGTGGEEYF.

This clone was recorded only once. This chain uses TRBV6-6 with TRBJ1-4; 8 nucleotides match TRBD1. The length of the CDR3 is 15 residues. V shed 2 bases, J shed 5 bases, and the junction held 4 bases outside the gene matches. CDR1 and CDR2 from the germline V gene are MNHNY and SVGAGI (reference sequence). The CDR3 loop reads CASSYRQGINEKLFF. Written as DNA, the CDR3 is TGTGCCAGCAGTTACAGACAGGGGATCAATGAAAAACTGTTTTTT.

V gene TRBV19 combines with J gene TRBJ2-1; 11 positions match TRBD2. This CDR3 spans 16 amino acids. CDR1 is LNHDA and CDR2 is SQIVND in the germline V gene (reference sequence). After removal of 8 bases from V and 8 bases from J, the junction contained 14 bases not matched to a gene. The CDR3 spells CASRPLAGGPWDEQFF. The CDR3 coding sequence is TGTGCCAGTCGACCTTTAGCGGGAGGGCCATGGGATGAGCAGTTCTTC.

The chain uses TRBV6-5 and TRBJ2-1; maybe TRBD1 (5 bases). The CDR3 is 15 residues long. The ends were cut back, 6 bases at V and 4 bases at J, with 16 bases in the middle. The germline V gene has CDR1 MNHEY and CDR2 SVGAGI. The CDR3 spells CASRAGHGFYNEQFF. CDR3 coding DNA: TGTGCCAGCAGGGCCGGACATGGGTTTTACAATGAGCAGTTCTTC.

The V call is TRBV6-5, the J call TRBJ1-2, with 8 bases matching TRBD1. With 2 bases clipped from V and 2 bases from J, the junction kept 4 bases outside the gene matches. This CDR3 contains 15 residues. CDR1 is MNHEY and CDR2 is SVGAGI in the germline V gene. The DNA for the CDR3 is TGTGCCAGCAGTTACGGACAGGGAGGGAACTATGGCTACACCTTC. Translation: CASSYGQGGNYGYTF.

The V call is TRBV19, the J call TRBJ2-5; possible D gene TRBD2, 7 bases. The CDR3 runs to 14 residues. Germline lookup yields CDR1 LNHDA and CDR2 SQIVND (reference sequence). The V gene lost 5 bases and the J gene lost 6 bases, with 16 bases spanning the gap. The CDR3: CASSEGRGGKTQYF. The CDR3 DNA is TGTGCCAGTAGTGAGGGAAGGGGGGGAAAGACCCAGTACTTC.

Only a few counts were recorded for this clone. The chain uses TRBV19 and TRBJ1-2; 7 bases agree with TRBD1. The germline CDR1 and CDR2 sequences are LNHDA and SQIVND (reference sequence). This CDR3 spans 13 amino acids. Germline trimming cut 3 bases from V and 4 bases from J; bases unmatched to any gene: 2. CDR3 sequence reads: CASSIQGVYGYTF. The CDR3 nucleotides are TGTGCCAGTAGTATTCAGGGGGTCTATGGCTACACCTTC.

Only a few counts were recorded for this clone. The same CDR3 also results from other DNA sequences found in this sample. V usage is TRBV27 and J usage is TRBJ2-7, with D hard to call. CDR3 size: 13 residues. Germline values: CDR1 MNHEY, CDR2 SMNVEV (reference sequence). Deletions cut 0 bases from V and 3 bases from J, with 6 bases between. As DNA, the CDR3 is TGTGCCAGCAGTTTATCCGCCAGCTACGAGCAGTACTTC. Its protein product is CASSLSASYEQYF.

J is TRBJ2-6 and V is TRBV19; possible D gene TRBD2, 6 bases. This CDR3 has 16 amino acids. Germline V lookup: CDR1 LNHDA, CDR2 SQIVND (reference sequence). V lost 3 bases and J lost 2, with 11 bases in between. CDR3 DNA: TGTGCCAGTAGTATGGGGGGATTGACTGGGGCCAACGTCCTGACTTTC. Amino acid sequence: CASSMGGLTGANVLTF. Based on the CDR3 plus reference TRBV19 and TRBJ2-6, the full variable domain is DGGITQSPKYLFRKEGQNVTLSCEQNLNHDAMYWYRQDPGQGLRLIYYSQIVNDFQKGDIAEGYSVSREKKESFPLTVTSAQKNPTAFYLCASSMGGLTGANVLTFGAGSRLTVL.

The CDR3 loop reads CASSDHPGTDTQYF. The CDR3 DNA reads TGTGCCAGCAGTGATCATCCAGGCACAGATACGCAGTATTTT. The V gene is TRBV6-4, the J gene TRBJ2-3, with unresolved D. The CDR3 totals 14 residues. CDR1 is MRHNA, CDR2 SNTAGT, per germline. Trimming shortened V by 3 bases and J by 1 base, and 8 bases separated the two germline ends.

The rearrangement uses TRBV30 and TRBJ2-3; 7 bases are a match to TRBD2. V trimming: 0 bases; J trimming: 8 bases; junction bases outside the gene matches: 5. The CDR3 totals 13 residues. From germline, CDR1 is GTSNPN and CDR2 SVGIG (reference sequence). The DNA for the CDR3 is TGTGCCTGGAGTGTACCTGGCGGGGGTACGCAGTATTTT. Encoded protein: CAWSVPGGGTQYF.

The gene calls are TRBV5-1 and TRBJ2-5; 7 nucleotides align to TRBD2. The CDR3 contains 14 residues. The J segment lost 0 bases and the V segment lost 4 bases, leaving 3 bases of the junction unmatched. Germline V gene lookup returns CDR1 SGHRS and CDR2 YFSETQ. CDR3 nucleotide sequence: TGCGCCAGCAGCAGCGGGGCGTACCAAGAGACCCAGTACTTC. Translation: CASSSGAYQETQYF.

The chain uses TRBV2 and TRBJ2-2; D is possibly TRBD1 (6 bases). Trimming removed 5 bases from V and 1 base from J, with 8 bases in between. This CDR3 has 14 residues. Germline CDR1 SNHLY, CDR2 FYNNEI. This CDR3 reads CASSRDMNTGELFF. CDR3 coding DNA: TGTGCCAGCAGTAGGGACATGAACACCGGGGAGCTGTTTTTT.

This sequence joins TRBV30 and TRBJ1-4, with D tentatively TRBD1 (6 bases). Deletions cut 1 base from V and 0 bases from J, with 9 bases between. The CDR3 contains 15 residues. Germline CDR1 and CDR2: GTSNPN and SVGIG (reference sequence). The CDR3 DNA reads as TGTGCCTGGAGTGGACAGGCCTCAACTAATGAAAAACTGTTTTTT. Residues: CAWSGQASTNEKLFF. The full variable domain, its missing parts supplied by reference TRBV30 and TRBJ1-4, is SQTIHQWPATLVQPVGSPLSLECTVEGTSNPNLYWYRQAAGRGLQLLFYSVGIGQISSEVPQNLSASRPQDRQFILSSKKLLLSDSGFYLCAWSGQASTNEKLFFGSGTQLSVL.

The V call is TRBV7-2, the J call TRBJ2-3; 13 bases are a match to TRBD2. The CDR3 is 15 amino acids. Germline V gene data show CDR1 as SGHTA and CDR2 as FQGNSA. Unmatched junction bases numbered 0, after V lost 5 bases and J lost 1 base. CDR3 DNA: TGTGCCAGCAGCGGACTAGCGGGGGGCACAGATACGCAGTATTTT. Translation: CASSGLAGGTDTQYF.

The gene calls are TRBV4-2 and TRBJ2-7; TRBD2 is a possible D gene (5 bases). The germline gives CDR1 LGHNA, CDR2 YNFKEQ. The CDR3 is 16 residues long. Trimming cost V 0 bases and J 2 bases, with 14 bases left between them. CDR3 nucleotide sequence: TGTGCCAGCAGCCAAGATCCGTCAAGCGGAACCTACGAGCAGTACTTC. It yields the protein CASSQDPSSGTYEQYF.